Following are 20 T cell receptor beta chains from one sample sequenced in a study of CD8+ T cells in alopecia areata. The sequencing template was cDNA reverse transcribed from extracted RNA. Measured with immunoSEQ multiplex PCR; TCRdb has only the in-frame clones, and not every one. The sample lists 140,000 to 150,000 clones, roughly 48% occurring once. Sequencing input: CD4+ T cells sorted from blood. The receptor set was obtained from a human donor with alopecia areata.

This clone was observed a few times. V usage is TRBV18 and J usage is TRBJ2-2; D is ambiguous. This CDR3 region has 15 residues. In germline, CDR1 is KGHSH, CDR2 LQKENI. V lost 4 bases to trimming and J lost 1 base, with 10 bases between them. The CDR3 DNA reads TGTGCCAGCTCACGGGGTCCGGAGAACACCGGGGAGCTGTTTTTT. Translation: CASSRGPENTGELFF.

The J gene is TRBJ2-1, the V gene TRBV19; no firm D call. The CDR3 is made up of 14 amino acids. V was pared by 3 bases and J by 2 bases, with 8 bases between. Germline V gene lookup returns CDR1 LNHDA and CDR2 SQIVND (reference sequence). CDR3 in amino acids: CASSIGNTYNEQFF. In DNA form, the CDR3 reads TGTGCCAGTAGTATTGGGAACACCTACAATGAGCAGTTCTTC. Drawing the rest from reference TRBV19 and TRBJ2-1, the complete variable domain is DGGITQSPKYLFRKEGQNVTLSCEQNLNHDAMYWYRQDPGQGLRLIYYSQIVNDFQKGDIAEGYSVSREKKESFPLTVTSAQKNPTAFYLCASSIGNTYNEQFFGPGTRLTVL.

The J gene is TRBJ2-1, the V gene TRBV6-5, with 10 positions matching TRBD2. CDR3 length: 16 amino acids. Trimming took 2 bases from V and 6 from J; bases not matched to a gene: 7. The V gene's germline CDR1 is MNHEY and CDR2 SVGAGI. As DNA, the CDR3 is TGTGCCAGCAGTTACCTGGTACTAGCGGGACGCAATGAGCAGTTCTTC. This encodes CASSYLVLAGRNEQFF.

The chain is built from TRBV5-1 and TRBJ2-1; 7 bases map to TRBD1. The ends lost 1 base at V and 6 bases at J; junction bases unmatched: 7. Germline CDR1 and CDR2: SGHRS and YFSETQ. This CDR3 is built from 15 residues. The CDR3 nucleotides are TGCGCCAGCAGCTTGAGGGACAGTTATCTCAATGAGCAGTTCTTC. Protein product: CASSLRDSYLNEQFF.

The rearrangement links TRBV27 to TRBJ1-2; perhaps TRBD1 as D (5 bases). With 4 bases removed from V and 8 bases from J, the gap between germline ends came to 11 bases. The CDR3 covers 12 residues. Germline CDR1 reads MNHEY; CDR2 reads SMNVEV (reference sequence). CDR3 sequence reads: CASSSMGRGYTF. CDR3 bases: TGTGCCAGCAGTTCGATGGGGCGCGGCTACACCTTC.

The chain combines TRBV29-1 with TRBJ2-1; D may be TRBD2 (6 bases). V was trimmed by 4 bases and J by 8 bases, leaving 12 bases between them. This CDR3 has 12 amino acids. Germline V CDR1 and CDR2: SQVTM, ANQGSEA. CDR3 region: CSVVGRIHEQFF. The CDR3 nucleotides read TGCAGCGTTGTCGGGAGAATCCATGAGCAGTTCTTC.

The chain is built from TRBV5-4 and TRBJ2-3; no reliable D call. The V gene's germline CDR1 is SGHNT and CDR2 YYREEE (reference sequence). The CDR3 loop spans 13 amino acids. V shed 2 bases and J shed 4 bases, with 8 bases lying between them. CDR3 sequence: CASSFVSADTQYF. CDR3 bases: TGTGCCAGCAGCTTCGTCTCCGCAGATACGCAGTATTTT. The full variable domain, in which reference TRBV5-4 and TRBJ2-3 provide the parts outside the CDR3, is ETGVTQSPTHLIKTRGQQVTLRCSSQSGHNTVSWYQQALGQGPQFIFQYYREEENGRGNFPPRFSGLQFPNYSSELNVNALELDDSALYLCASSFVSADTQYFGPGTRLTVL.

CDR3 sequence: CSVRGRNTDTQYF. CDR3 in DNA: TGCAGCGTCCGAGGTCGGAACACAGATACGCAGTATTTT. The chain joins TRBV29-1 to TRBJ2-3, with D hard to call. From germline, CDR1 is SQVTM and CDR2 ANQGSEA. This CDR3 has 13 residues. Trimming left V 6 bases short and J 2 bases short, with 12 bases between.

There are a few counts of this clone. The genes are TRBV18 and TRBJ1-5; 9 bases agree with TRBD1. V shed 3 bases, J shed 5 bases, and the junction held 8 bases outside the gene matches. The CDR3 contains 16 residues. Germline-derived CDR1 and CDR2 are KGHSH and LQKENI. The chain's CDR3 is CASSPREGQGYQPQHF. The CDR3 region has the DNA TGTGCCAGCTCACCTCGAGAGGGACAGGGCTATCAGCCCCAGCATTTT.

The chain recombines TRBV5-1 with TRBJ1-1, with D unresolved. The CDR3 runs to 14 residues. Trimming cost V 7 bases and J 1 base, with 14 bases left between them. The germline V gene has CDR1 SGHRS and CDR2 YFSETQ. The CDR3 coding sequence is TGCGCCAGCCTCCTCGGCTCGGGGAACACTGAAGCTTTCTTT. This codes for CASLLGSGNTEAFF.

The chain is built from TRBV11-2 and TRBJ2-2; maybe TRBD1 (5 bases). This CDR3 comprises 13 residues. V lost 5 bases and J 4 bases, leaving 8 bases between the germline ends. CDR1 is SGHAT, CDR2 FQNNGV, per germline. CDR3 sequence: CASSLDSTGELFF. CDR3 in DNA: TGTGCCAGCAGCCTCGACAGCACCGGGGAGCTGTTTTTT.

Written as DNA, the CDR3 is TGTGCCAGCAGTTTATCGCGGGGGGTTGGCTATGGCTACACCTTC. It encodes CASSLSRGVGYGYTF. This chain joins TRBV27 and TRBJ1-2; maybe TRBD1 (5 bases). The V and J ends lost 0 bases and 4 bases respectively, with 12 bases between them. The CDR3 is made up of 15 amino acids. The germline gives CDR1 MNHEY, CDR2 SMNVEV (reference sequence).

The J gene is TRBJ2-5, the V gene TRBV6-5; tentatively, D is TRBD1 or TRBD2 (5 bases each). The V and J ends lost 7 bases and 7 bases respectively, with 22 bases between them. The germline CDR1 and CDR2 sequences are MNHEY and SVGAGI. This CDR3 region has 15 residues. DNA for the CDR3: TGTGCCAGCACCCCCACGGGGCTAGTAAAAGCGACCCAGTACTTC. Protein: CASTPTGLVKATQYF.

J is TRBJ2-3 and V is TRBV4-2; D unresolved. The CDR3 extends over 14 amino acids. Germline values: CDR1 LGHNA, CDR2 YNFKEQ. Trimming shortened V by 6 bases and J by 1 base, and 11 bases separated the two germline ends. CDR3 DNA: TGTGCCAGCAGGTCTCGTTGGGGCACAGATACGCAGTATTTT. Its protein is CASRSRWGTDTQYF.

The rearrangement uses TRBV29-1 and TRBJ2-7; D is possibly TRBD1 or TRBD2 (5 bases each). Germline V gene data show CDR1 as SQVTM and CDR2 as ANQGSEA. V lost 4 bases and J lost 2, with 12 bases in between. This CDR3 comprises 13 residues. CDR3 in DNA: TGCAGCGTTGGAAGGGACGGAGCCTACGAGCAGTACTTC. This gives the protein CSVGRDGAYEQYF.

The chain couples TRBV29-1 to TRBJ1-2, with D maybe TRBD1 (5 bases). Germline CDR1 reads SQVTM; CDR2 reads ANQGSEA. This CDR3 is built from 12 residues. V lost 3 bases to trimming and J lost 10 bases, with 15 bases between them. CDR3 in DNA: TGCAGCGTTGACCGAACGACAGTCTCCTACACCTTC. Translating it yields CSVDRTTVSYTF.

The sample holds a few counts of this clone. The chain is built from TRBV14 and TRBJ2-4; D call uncertain. CDR1 SGHDN and CDR2 FVKESK come from the germline V gene. This CDR3 has 12 residues. Trimming took off 4 bases at V and 7 bases at J, with 8 bases between the two ends. Here the CDR3 reads CASSLYGNIQYF. The CDR3 coding sequence is TGTGCCAGCAGCCTCTATGGTAACATTCAGTACTTC.

V and J are TRBV7-8 and TRBJ2-7; D remains ambiguous. With 3 bases removed from V and 7 bases from J, the gap between germline ends came to 16 bases. This CDR3 is 14 amino acids long. Germline values: CDR1 SGHVS, CDR2 FQNEAQ. CDR3 DNA: TGTGCCAGCAGCTTTGGAACGGCCCGTGGGGAGCAGTACTTC. This gives the protein CASSFGTARGEQYF.

The J gene is TRBJ2-7, the V gene TRBV9; D call uncertain. The CDR3 sequence is 14 residues long. Trimming left V 0 bases short and J 3 bases short, with 10 bases between. Germline CDR1 and CDR2: SGDLS and YYNGEE. CDR3 sequence: CASSVASGFYEQYF. The CDR3 coding sequence is TGTGCCAGCAGCGTAGCTTCTGGCTTCTACGAGCAGTACTTC.

This chain joins TRBV28 and TRBJ2-1, with 9 nucleotides matching TRBD2. J was trimmed by 4 bases and V by 7 bases; bases with no gene match: 11. This CDR3 is 16 amino acids long. CDR1 is MDHEN, CDR2 SYDVKM, per germline. The CDR3, as DNA: TGTGCCAGCATGTTGGGGAGGACTAGCGCTTACAATGAGCAGTTCTTC. This encodes CASMLGRTSAYNEQFF.